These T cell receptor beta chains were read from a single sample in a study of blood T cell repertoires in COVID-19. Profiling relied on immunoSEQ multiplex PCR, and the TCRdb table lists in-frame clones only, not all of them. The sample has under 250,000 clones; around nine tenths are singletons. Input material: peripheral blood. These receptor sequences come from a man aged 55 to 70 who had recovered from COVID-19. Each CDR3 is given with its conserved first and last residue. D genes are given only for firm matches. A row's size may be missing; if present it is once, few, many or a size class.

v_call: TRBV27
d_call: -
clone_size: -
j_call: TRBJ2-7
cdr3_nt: TGTGCCAGCAGTTTAGCGTCGGGCTACGAGCAGTACTTC
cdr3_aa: CASSLASGYEQYF

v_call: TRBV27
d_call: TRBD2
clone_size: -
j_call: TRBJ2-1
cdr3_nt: TGTGCCAGCAGAAGTCTAGCGGGACGTGGTAATGAGCAGTTCTTC
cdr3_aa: CASRSLAGRGNEQFF

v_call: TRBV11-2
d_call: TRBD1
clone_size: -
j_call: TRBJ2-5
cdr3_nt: TGTGCCAGCAGCTTGGACAGGGAAGAGACCCAGTACTTC
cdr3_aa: CASSLDREETQYF

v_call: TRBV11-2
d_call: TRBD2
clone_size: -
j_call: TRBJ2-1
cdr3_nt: TGTGCCAGCAGCTTAGATTTGGGGACTAGCCCCTACAATGAGCAGTTCTTC
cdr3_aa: CASSLDLGTSPYNEQFF

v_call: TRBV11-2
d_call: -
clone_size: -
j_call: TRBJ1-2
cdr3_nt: TGTGCCAGCAGCCCTAGGACAGTCCGGGGCTACACCTTC
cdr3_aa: CASSPRTVRGYTF

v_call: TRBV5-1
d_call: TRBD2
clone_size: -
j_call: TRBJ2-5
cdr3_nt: TGCGCCAGCAGCTTGGCGGCTAGCGGGGGGGGAGAGACCCAGTACTTC
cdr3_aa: CASSLAASGGGETQYF

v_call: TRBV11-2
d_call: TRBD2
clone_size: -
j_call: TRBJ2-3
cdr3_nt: TGTGCCAGCAGTCTATTTCGGCAGGTAGCGGGAGGTACGCAGTATTTT
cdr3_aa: CASSLFRQVAGGTQYF

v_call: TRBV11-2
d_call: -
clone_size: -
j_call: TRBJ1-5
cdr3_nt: TGTGCCAGCAGCTTTGGACAAGCAGGCAATCAGCCCCAGCATTTT
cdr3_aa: CASSFGQAGNQPQHF

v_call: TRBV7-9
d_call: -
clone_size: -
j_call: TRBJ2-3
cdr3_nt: TGTGCCAGCAGCTCGCGGCGGGGTGGGACAGATACGCAGTATTTT
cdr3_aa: CASSSRRGGTDTQYF

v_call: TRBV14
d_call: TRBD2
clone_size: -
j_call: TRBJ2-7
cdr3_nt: TGTGCCAGCAGCCAGACGACTAGCAGCTACGAGCAGTACTTC
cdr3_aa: CASSQTTSSYEQYF

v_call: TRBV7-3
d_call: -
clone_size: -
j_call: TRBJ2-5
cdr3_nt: TGTGCCAGCAGCCCCGGACAGTTAGAGACCCAGTACTTC
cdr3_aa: CASSPGQLETQYF

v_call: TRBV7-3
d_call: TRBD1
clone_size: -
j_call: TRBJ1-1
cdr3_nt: TGTGCCAGCAGCTTAACCGGACAGGGGGACACTGAAGCTTTCTTT
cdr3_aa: CASSLTGQGDTEAFF

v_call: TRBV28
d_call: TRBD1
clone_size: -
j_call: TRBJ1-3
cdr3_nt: TGTGCCAGCAGTCTTCAAGACAGGGGCCTCGGAAACACCATATATTTT
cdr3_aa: CASSLQDRGLGNTIYF

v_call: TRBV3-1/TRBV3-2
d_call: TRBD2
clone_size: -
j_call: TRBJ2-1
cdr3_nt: TGTGCCAGCAGCCCTCTTCCCGGGACTAGCGGGAGTTATGAGCAGTTCTTC
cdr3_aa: CASSPLPGTSGSYEQFF

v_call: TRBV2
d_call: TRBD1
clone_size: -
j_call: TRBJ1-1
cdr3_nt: TGTGCCAGCAGTGTGGGGGACAGGAACACTGAAGCTTTCTTT
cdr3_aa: CASSVGDRNTEAFF

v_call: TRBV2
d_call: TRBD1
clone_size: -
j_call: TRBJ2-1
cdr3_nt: TGTGCCAGCAGCCCAAGACAGGGAAGCTCCTACAATGAGCAGTTCTTC
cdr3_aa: CASSPRQGSSYNEQFF

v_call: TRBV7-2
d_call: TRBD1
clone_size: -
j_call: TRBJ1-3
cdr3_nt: TGTGCCAGCAGCTCGGACAGGGTCCCAGGTGATGGAAACACCATATATTTT
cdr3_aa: CASSSDRVPGDGNTIYF

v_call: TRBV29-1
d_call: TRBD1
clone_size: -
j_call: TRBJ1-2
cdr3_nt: TGCAGCGTGGGGGACAGGGGAGATGGCTACACCTTC
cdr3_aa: CSVGDRGDGYTF

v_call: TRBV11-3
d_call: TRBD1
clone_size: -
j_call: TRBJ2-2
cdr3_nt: TGTGCCAGCAGCTTAGGGACAGGGGGCGTCGGGGAGCTGTTTTTT
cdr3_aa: CASSLGTGGVGELFF

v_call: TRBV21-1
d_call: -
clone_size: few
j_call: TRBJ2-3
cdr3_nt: TGTGCCAGCAGCAAAGAGGGAGGACTCACAGATACGCAGTATTTT
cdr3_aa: CASSKEGGLTDTQYF

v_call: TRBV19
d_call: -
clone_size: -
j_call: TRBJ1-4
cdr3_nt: TGTGCCAGTAGTATCCCAGGGTTTAATGAAAAACTGTTTTTT
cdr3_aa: CASSIPGFNEKLFF

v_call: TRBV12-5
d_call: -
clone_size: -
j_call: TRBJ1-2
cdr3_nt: TGTGCTAGTGCCTTGGTCGGACAGTATGGCTACACCTTC
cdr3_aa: CASALVGQYGYTF

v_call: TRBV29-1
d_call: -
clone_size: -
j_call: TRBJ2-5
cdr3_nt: TGCAGCGTAAAAAAAGGGCAGGGGCCATTGGAGACCCAGTACTTC
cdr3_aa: CSVKKGQGPLETQYF

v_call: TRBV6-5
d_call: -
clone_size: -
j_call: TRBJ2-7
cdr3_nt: TGTGCCAGCAGCAAAACCACAGGCGAGCAGTACTTC
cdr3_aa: CASSKTTGEQYF

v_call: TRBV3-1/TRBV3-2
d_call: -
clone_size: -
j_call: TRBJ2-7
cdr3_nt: TGTGCCAGCAGCCAAACGGGTTTCTACGAGCAGTACTTC
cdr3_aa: CASSQTGFYEQYF

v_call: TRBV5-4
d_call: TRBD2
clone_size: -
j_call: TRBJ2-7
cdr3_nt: TGTGCCAGCAGCTCCGGGACTAGCGCCTACGAGCAGTACTTC
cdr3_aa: CASSSGTSAYEQYF

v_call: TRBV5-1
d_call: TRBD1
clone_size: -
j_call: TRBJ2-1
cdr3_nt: TGCGCCAGCAGCACAACGACAGGGGGCGGTTACAATGAGCAGTTCTTC
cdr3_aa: CASSTTTGGGYNEQFF

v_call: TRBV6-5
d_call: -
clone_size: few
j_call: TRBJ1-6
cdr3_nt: TGTGCCAGCTGTAGCCTCTCCTATAATTCACCCCTCCACTTT
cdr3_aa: CASCSLSYNSPLHF

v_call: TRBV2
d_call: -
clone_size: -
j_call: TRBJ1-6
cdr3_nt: TGTGCCAGCAGTGGGGGGGTACGATCACCCCTCCACTTT
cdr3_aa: CASSGGVRSPLHF

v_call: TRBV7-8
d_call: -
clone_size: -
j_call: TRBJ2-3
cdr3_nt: TGTGCCAGCAGCGGACGCGGGGTCTCAGATACGCAGTATTTT
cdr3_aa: CASSGRGVSDTQYF